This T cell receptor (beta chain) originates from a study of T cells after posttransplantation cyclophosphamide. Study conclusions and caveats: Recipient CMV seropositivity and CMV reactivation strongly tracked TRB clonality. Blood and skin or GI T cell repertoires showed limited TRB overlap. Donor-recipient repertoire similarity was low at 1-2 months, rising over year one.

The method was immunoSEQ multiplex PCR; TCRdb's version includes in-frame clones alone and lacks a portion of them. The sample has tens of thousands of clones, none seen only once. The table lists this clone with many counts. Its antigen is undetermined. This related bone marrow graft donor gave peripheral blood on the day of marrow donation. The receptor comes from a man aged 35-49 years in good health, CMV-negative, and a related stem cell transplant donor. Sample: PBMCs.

DNA of the CDR3: TGTGCCAGCAGCGGACAGGGATCCTACTATGGCTACACCTTC. Residues: CASSGQGSYYGYTF. This chain connects TRBV27 to TRBJ1-2; TRBD1 aligns across 8 bases. The CDR3 has 14 amino acids. Germline V gene data show CDR1 as MNHEY and CDR2 as SMNVEV (reference sequence). Unmatched junction bases numbered 6, after V lost 6 bases and J lost 3 bases.